This T cell receptor beta chain was found in a study of T cell responses to AZD1222 COVID-19 vaccine. Clones were read by immunoSEQ multiplex PCR, and TCRdb kept only the in-frame ones, dropping some. The table records about 150,000 clones, 88% of them present only once. Germline loops: CDR1 MDHEN, CDR2 SYDVKM. Trimming shortened V by 4 bases and J by 9 bases, and 13 bases separated the two germline ends. The CDR3 extends over 14 amino acids. The sample in question was peripheral blood, obtained on day 0 of AZD1222 vaccination. V is TRBV28 and J is TRBJ1-6; tentatively, D is TRBD1 (5 bases). The receptor was isolated from an adult in good health. CDR3 residues: CASSSGTWGSPLHF. In nucleotides, the CDR3 is TGTGCCAGCAGTTCCGGGACTTGGGGTTCACCCCTCCACTTT.